Given below is one T cell receptor beta chain in context. Trimming cost V 1 base and J 7 bases; bases outside gene matches: 11. Germline values: CDR1 LGHNA, CDR2 YSLEER. The CDR3 totals 17 residues. This sample is drawn from a study of blood T cell repertoires in COVID-19. Study-wide context: Donors in the United States, Italy and Spain gave samples during acute or convalescent COVID-19. PBMCs, B-cell-depleted T cells, or T cells provided the cDNA or gDNA that made up the material.

In the original workflow: Estimates of nucleated cell counts were drawn from the amplification of reference gene primers. Data came from immunoSEQ multiplex PCR; TCRdb stores just in-frame clones and leaves some out. V and J calls and clone size follow that table, whereas D and trimming were derived from the DNA. The table records fewer than 300,000 clones, roughly 85% of them present only once. V gene TRBV4-3 combines with J gene TRBJ2-1; 9 bases line up with TRBD2. What was sequenced was peripheral blood. This TCR was sampled from a woman aged 50 to 65 who had recovered from COVID-19. The DNA of the CDR3 is TGCGCCAGCAGCCAAGGGCTAGCGGGAAGGGACGTGAATGAGCAGTTCTTC. Its protein product is CASSQGLAGRDVNEQFF.